This passage covers 15 T cell receptor beta chains from one sample sequenced in a study of cytomegalovirus exposure and HLA in healthy donors. The repertoire was sequenced with immunoSEQ multiplex PCR; TCRdb's copy has only in-frame clones and lacks some. The data show roughly 260,000 clones, 90% seen once. Sequenced: PBMCs. These receptors all stem from a woman in her late teens or twenties in good health and CMV-seronegative.

The chain links TRBV7-2 to TRBJ2-1; 12 bases line up with TRBD2. Germline V CDR1 and CDR2: SGHTA, FQGNSA. V gave up 7 bases and J gave up 4 bases; unmatched junction bases: 8. CDR3 size: 16 residues. The DNA for the CDR3 is TGTGCCAGCACGCCTAGCGGGGGGGCCCTATACAATGAGCAGTTCTTC. This encodes CASTPSGGALYNEQFF.

V gene TRBV15 combines with J gene TRBJ1-1, with a tentative D call TRBD1 (5 bases). The germline V gene has CDR1 LNHNV and CDR2 YYDKDF (reference sequence). Trimming left V 2 bases short and J 3 bases short, with 22 bases between. The CDR3 covers 18 residues. The CDR3 reads CATSRPFEGWEGDTEAFF. The CDR3, as DNA: TGTGCCACCAGCAGACCATTCGAAGGGTGGGAAGGGGACACTGAAGCTTTCTTT. The full variable domain, with the rest looked up from reference TRBV15 and TRBJ1-1, is DAMVIQNPRYQVTQFGKPVTLSCSQTLNHNVMYWYQQKSSQAPKLLFHYYDKDFNNEADTPDNFQSRRPNTSFCFLDIRSPGLGDTAMYLCATSRPFEGWEGDTEAFFGQGTRLTVV.

The sample holds one count of this clone. The chain combines TRBV4-1 with TRBJ2-1, with 8 bases aligning to TRBD1. The CDR3 consists of 15 residues. Germline V gene data show CDR1 as MGHRA and CDR2 as YSYEKL. After removal of 6 bases from V and 6 bases from J, the junction contained 10 bases not matched to a gene. DNA of the CDR3: TGCGCCAGCAGGGATGACAGGGGACGTCTCAATGAGCAGTTCTTC. This codes for CASRDDRGRLNEQFF.

The chain recombines TRBV28 with TRBJ1-5; 8 bases map to TRBD1. The CDR3 contains 18 residues. V dropped 4 bases and J dropped 2; count of bases not matched to a gene: 13. The germline CDR1 and CDR2 sequences are MDHEN and SYDVKM. CDR3 DNA: TGTGCCAGCAGTTATCATCGGGCAACGGACAGGGGCAATCAGCCCCAGCATTTT. It specifies CASSYHRATDRGNQPQHF.

V and J are TRBV27 and TRBJ1-2; D is unclear. The CDR3 loop spans 14 amino acids. Germline CDR1 and CDR2: MNHEY and SMNVEV (reference sequence). V shed 5 bases and J shed 7 bases, with 17 bases lying between them. CDR3 sequence: CASSPSGLRGGYTF. Written as DNA, the CDR3 is TGTGCCAGCAGTCCATCGGGCCTTCGGGGTGGCTACACCTTC.

The V call is TRBV18, the J call TRBJ2-3, with 7 bases fitting TRBD2. The germline CDR1 and CDR2 sequences are KGHSH and LQKENI. The CDR3 extends over 15 amino acids. Trimming removed 1 base from V and 2 bases from J; junction bases left unmatched: 3. The CDR3 protein is CASSPQRGNTDTQYF. CDR3 DNA: TGTGCCAGCTCACCACAGCGGGGAAACACAGATACGCAGTATTTT. The entire variable domain, with the rest obtained from reference TRBV18 and TRBJ2-3, is as follows: NAGVMQNPRHLVRRRGQEARLRCSPMKGHSHVYWYRQLPEEGLKFMVYLQKENIIDESGMPKERFSAEFPKEGPSILRIQQVVRGDSAAYFCASSPQRGNTDTQYFGPGTRLTVL.

This chain joins TRBV9 and TRBJ1-6; D is ambiguous. Per germline, CDR1 SGDLS and CDR2 YYNGEE. There are 15 residues in the CDR3. V lost 3 bases to trimming and J lost 0 bases, with 7 bases between them. The CDR3 here is CASSARSSYNSPLHF. The CDR3 nucleotides are TGTGCCAGCAGCGCCAGAAGCTCCTATAATTCACCCCTCCACTTT.

This chain connects TRBV7-9 to TRBJ2-1; D call uncertain. Germline V lookup: CDR1 SEHNR, CDR2 FQNEAQ (reference sequence). CDR3 size: 13 residues. V lost 5 bases and J 10 bases, leaving 15 bases between the germline ends. The CDR3 loop reads CASSLDSSMEQFF. Here the CDR3 DNA reads TGTGCCAGCAGCCTAGATTCGAGCATGGAGCAGTTCTTC.

V and J are TRBV7-2 and TRBJ2-5, with a tentative D call TRBD2 (6 bases). The CDR3 extends over 16 amino acids. Germline V lookup: CDR1 SGHTA, CDR2 FQGNSA. Trimming stripped 1 base from V and 2 bases from J, with 14 bases between. The CDR3 coding sequence is TGTGCCAGCAGCTTAGGCGGGGCGGGGTTTCAAGAGACCCAGTACTTC. Its translation: CASSLGGAGFQETQYF.

This clone showed up just once. V and J are TRBV4-1 and TRBJ2-1; unclear D gene. CDR3 length: 13 amino acids. Germline assignment: CDR1 MGHRA and CDR2 YSYEKL. V was pared by 4 bases and J by 9 bases, with 13 bases between. The CDR3 protein is CASSPLKAIEQFF. CDR3 DNA sequence: TGCGCCAGCAGCCCTTTAAAAGCCATTGAGCAGTTCTTC.

V is TRBV4-1 and J is TRBJ2-1; 8 nucleotides align to TRBD1. Germline lookup yields CDR1 MGHRA and CDR2 YSYEKL. The ends lost 3 bases at V and 5 bases at J; junction bases unmatched: 9. This CDR3 region has 16 residues. Written as DNA, the CDR3 is TGCGCCAGCAGCCATGTCCCGGGGACAGGAAACAATGAGCAGTTCTTC. It yields the protein CASSHVPGTGNNEQFF.

The chain joins TRBV5-1 to TRBJ1-4; 7 bases are a match to TRBD1. This CDR3 has 14 amino acids. Germline V gives CDR1 SGHRS, CDR2 YFSETQ. Trimming removed 5 bases from V and 4 bases from J; junction bases left unmatched: 5. The CDR3, as DNA: TGCGCCAGCAGTTCGGACAGGAATAATGAAAAACTGTTTTTT. Translation gives CASSSDRNNEKLFF.

V is TRBV10-3 and J is TRBJ2-7; 7 nucleotides agree with TRBD2. Looked up from germline, CDR1 is ENHRY and CDR2 is SYGVKD. The V segment lost 3 bases and the J segment 5 bases; nucleotides outside the gene matches: 10. The CDR3 sequence is 15 residues long. In DNA form, the CDR3 reads TGTGCCATCAGTGACTGGGGGGGAACGAGCCACGAGCAGTACTTC. This translates into CAISDWGGTSHEQYF.

The rearrangement links TRBV2 to TRBJ2-7, with 9 bases that match TRBD1. The CDR3 extends over 13 amino acids. Germline CDR1 SNHLY, CDR2 FYNNEI. With V trimmed by 8 bases and J by 6 bases, 8 bases remained unmatched. The CDR3 DNA reads as TGTGCCAGCGACGGGACAGGGCTCTCCGAGCAGTACTTC. Translating it yields CASDGTGLSEQYF.

CDR3 coding DNA: TGTGCCAGCAGTTACGTGGGGAGGGACACTGAAGCTTTCTTT. This encodes CASSYVGRDTEAFF. The V gene is TRBV6-6, the J gene TRBJ1-1; D unresolved. The germline V gene has CDR1 MNHNY and CDR2 SVGAGI (reference sequence). The CDR3 has 14 residues. V lost 2 bases to trimming and J lost 3 bases, with 10 bases between them.